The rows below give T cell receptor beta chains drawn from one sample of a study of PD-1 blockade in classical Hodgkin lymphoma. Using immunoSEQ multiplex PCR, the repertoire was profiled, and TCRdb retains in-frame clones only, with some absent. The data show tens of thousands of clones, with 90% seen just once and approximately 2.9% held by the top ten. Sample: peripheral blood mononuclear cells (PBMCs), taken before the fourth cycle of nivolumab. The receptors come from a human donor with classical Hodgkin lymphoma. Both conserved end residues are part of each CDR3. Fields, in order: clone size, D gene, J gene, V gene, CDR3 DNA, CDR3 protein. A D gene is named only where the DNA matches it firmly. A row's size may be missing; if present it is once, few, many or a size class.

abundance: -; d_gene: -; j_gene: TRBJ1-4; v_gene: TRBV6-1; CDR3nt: TGTGCCAGCAGGGTGCACGCAACTAATGAAAAACTGTTTTTT; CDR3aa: CASRVHATNEKLFF
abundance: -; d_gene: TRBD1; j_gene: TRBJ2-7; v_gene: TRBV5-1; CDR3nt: TGCGCCAGCAGCCCCTATCCAGGACAGGGATCCTACGAGCAGTACTTC; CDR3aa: CASSPYPGQGSYEQYF
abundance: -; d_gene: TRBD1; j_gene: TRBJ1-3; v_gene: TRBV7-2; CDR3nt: TGTGCCAGCAGCCGACAGGGGGCGCAAGGAAACACCATATATTTT; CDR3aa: CASSRQGAQGNTIYF
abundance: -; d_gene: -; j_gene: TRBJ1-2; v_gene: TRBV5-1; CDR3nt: TGCGCCAGCAGCTTGACTGGGACAACCCTTTGGGAGGGCTATGGCTACACCTTC; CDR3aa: CASSLTGTTLWEGYGYTF
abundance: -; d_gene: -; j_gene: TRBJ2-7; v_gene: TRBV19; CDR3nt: TGTGCCAGTAGTATCACGGAAAGCTCCTACGAGCAGTACTTC; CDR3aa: CASSITESSYEQYF
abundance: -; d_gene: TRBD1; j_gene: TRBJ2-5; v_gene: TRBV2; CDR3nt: TGTGCCAGCAGTGAAGAAGCAGGGGGTCAAGAGACCCAGTACTTC; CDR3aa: CASSEEAGGQETQYF
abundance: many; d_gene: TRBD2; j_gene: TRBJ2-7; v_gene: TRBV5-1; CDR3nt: TGCGCCAGCAGCTTGTCCGGGGGGAGCTCCTACGAGCAGTACTTC; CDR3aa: CASSLSGGSSYEQYF
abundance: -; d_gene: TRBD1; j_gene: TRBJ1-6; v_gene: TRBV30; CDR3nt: TGTGCCTGGAGTGTAGGACAGGGCAATTCACCCCTCCACTTT; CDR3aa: CAWSVGQGNSPLHF
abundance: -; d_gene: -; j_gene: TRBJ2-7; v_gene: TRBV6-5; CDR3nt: TGTGCCAGCAGTGTAGGGGACGGCTACGAGCAGTACTTC; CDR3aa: CASSVGDGYEQYF
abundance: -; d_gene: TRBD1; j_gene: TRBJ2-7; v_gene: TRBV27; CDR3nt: TGTGCCAGCATGGGACAGGGCTACGAGCAGTACTTC; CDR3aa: CASMGQGYEQYF
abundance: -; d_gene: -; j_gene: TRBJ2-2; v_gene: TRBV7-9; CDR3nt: TGTGCCAGCAGTCTCTGGGTTGCGAACACCGGGGAGCTGTTTTTT; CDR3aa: CASSLWVANTGELFF